This T cell receptor (beta chain) was found in a study of cytomegalovirus exposure and HLA in healthy donors. Overall study results and limits: Highest at DRB1 and lowest at HLA-C, TCR association rates differed among HLA loci in a later analysis.

Nominal health characterized the donors when sampled, though unrecorded immune exposures were likely. The CDR3 has 19 amino acids. J gave up 5 bases and V 1 base, and 19 bases lay outside the gene matches. CDR1 is SGHAT and CDR2 is FQNNGV in the germline V gene. As to this clone: What it binds is unknown.

Amplification used 60 Vbeta primers and 13 Jbeta primers. Profiled with immunoSEQ multiplex PCR; TCRdb holds only in-frame clones, not every one. The sample holds 150,000 to 200,000 clones, approximately 82% seen once. Material for sequencing was PBMCs. This TCR came from a woman in her 30s in good health and CMV-seronegative. The chain uses TRBV11-2 and TRBJ2-5; 7 bases match TRBD2. The CDR3 protein is CASSLAPRTAGLDGETQYF. The DNA for the CDR3 is TGTGCCAGCAGCTTAGCCCCGCGGACGGCAGGACTAGACGGGGAGACCCAGTACTTC.